The clone carrying this TCR beta chain has a count of ten or more. Its matching antigen is unknown. TCRdb re-derived calls from the reads in MiXCR, one entry per CDR3 protein. Of roughly 640,000 distinct CDR3 sequences listed, about 24% are singletons. The data stem from a study of T cell repertoires in cytomegalovirus infection. Looking at the study overall: Based on public TCR beta signatures, there were indications of CMV infection and of a matching HLA type.

Points from the study as a whole: People with CMV and the relevant HLA were identified by cumulative public TCR beta family frequency.

Germline V gives CDR1 SGDLS, CDR2 YYNGEE. The CDR3 is 13 residues long. V lost 0 bases and J 4 bases, leaving 5 bases between the germline ends. The source material was CD8+ T cells from PBMCs. The chain couples TRBV9 to TRBJ2-1; D is unclear. The TCR comes from a human donor in good health (CMV status not recorded). Some clones in this sample may be carry-over from other donors' samples. The CDR3 DNA is TGTGCCAGCAGCGTAGAGATTTACAATGAGCAGTTCTTC. As protein: CASSVEIYNEQFF.